A selection of T cell receptor beta chains follows, all from one sample in a study of blood T cell repertoires in COVID-19. Profiling relied on immunoSEQ multiplex PCR, and the TCRdb table lists in-frame clones only, not all of them. This table holds about 310,000 clones, around 92% found once. The sample taken for sequencing was PBMCs or T cells enriched from blood (not recorded which). The receptors stem from a woman aged 25 to 39 who had recovered from COVID-19. Each CDR3 is given without its conserved first and last residue. Fields, in order: D gene, V gene, CDR3 protein. D genes are given only for firm matches.

D gene: -
V gene: TRBV6-2/TRBV6-3
CDR3 protein: ASSWEPNTEAF

D gene: -
V gene: TRBV5-8
CDR3 protein: ASRFREAGNNYGYT

D gene: -
V gene: TRBV28
CDR3 protein: ASRSLREAF

D gene: -
V gene: TRBV11-3
CDR3 protein: ASKPPGTVIDTNYGYT

D gene: -
V gene: TRBV7-9
CDR3 protein: ASSPATENTEAF

D gene: -
V gene: TRBV10-3
CDR3 protein: AISAGHGMPQETQY

D gene: TRBD2
V gene: TRBV7-6
CDR3 protein: ASRFMSGGSYEQY

D gene: TRBD2
V gene: TRBV7-8
CDR3 protein: ASSLVLAGYSPNNEQF

D gene: TRBD2
V gene: TRBV7-2
CDR3 protein: ASSPRTSGRPLEQF

D gene: -
V gene: TRBV15
CDR3 protein: ATSRDPGTLNEQF

D gene: TRBD2
V gene: TRBV5-1
CDR3 protein: ASSWVLAGEQETQY

D gene: TRBD2
V gene: TRBV5-1
CDR3 protein: ASSYRGTSGSEETQY

D gene: TRBD2
V gene: TRBV25-1
CDR3 protein: ASSRTTGTTYNEQF

D gene: TRBD2
V gene: TRBV6-5
CDR3 protein: ASSYGLAGAEQY

D gene: -
V gene: TRBV3-1/TRBV3-2
CDR3 protein: ASSQWVRGNTGELF

D gene: -
V gene: TRBV3-1/TRBV3-2
CDR3 protein: ASSQEGGGKF

D gene: -
V gene: TRBV7-3
CDR3 protein: ASSLIPLELNEQF

D gene: -
V gene: TRBV7-9
CDR3 protein: ASANWEALSYNEQF

D gene: -
V gene: TRBV9
CDR3 protein: ASSSGTPEQY

D gene: -
V gene: TRBV20-1
CDR3 protein: SAYRYNEQF

D gene: -
V gene: TRBV4-1
CDR3 protein: ASSQVGRATGELF

D gene: TRBD2
V gene: TRBV28
CDR3 protein: ASNASGKETQY

D gene: -
V gene: TRBV21-1
CDR3 protein: ASSNPGLGLSYEQY

D gene: TRBD1
V gene: TRBV7-2
CDR3 protein: ASSFDRGSYEQY

D gene: TRBD1
V gene: TRBV10-3
CDR3 protein: AISGTGDREAF

D gene: TRBD1
V gene: TRBV27
CDR3 protein: ASSRGQGGDTGELF

D gene: -
V gene: TRBV5-4
CDR3 protein: ASSLTVSNEQF

D gene: -
V gene: TRBV10-2
CDR3 protein: ASSERQPSYGYT

D gene: TRBD1
V gene: TRBV6-5
CDR3 protein: ASSYSQDRGGWTQY

D gene: TRBD1
V gene: TRBV6-5
CDR3 protein: ASNKGQGIDGYT

D gene: TRBD2
V gene: TRBV19
CDR3 protein: ASSNGLAGVLGYEQY

D gene: TRBD2
V gene: TRBV5-1
CDR3 protein: ASSPTGTSRITGELF

D gene: TRBD1
V gene: TRBV19
CDR3 protein: ASSMVRDRGEKQF

D gene: -
V gene: TRBV7-9
CDR3 protein: ASRRGSDEKLF

D gene: -
V gene: TRBV14
CDR3 protein: ASSQVRASTEAF

D gene: TRBD2
V gene: TRBV7-2
CDR3 protein: ASSLVSGRASDTQY

D gene: -
V gene: TRBV18
CDR3 protein: ASSPWSNGENTEAF

D gene: TRBD2
V gene: TRBV2
CDR3 protein: ASIPTSGSTDTQY

D gene: TRBD1
V gene: TRBV2
CDR3 protein: ASSRHSQGLDTDTQY

D gene: TRBD2
V gene: TRBV7-8
CDR3 protein: ASRPGTSFETQY

D gene: -
V gene: TRBV4-1
CDR3 protein: ASSQVRASEPQH

D gene: TRBD1
V gene: TRBV27
CDR3 protein: ASSNDRGQGTEAF